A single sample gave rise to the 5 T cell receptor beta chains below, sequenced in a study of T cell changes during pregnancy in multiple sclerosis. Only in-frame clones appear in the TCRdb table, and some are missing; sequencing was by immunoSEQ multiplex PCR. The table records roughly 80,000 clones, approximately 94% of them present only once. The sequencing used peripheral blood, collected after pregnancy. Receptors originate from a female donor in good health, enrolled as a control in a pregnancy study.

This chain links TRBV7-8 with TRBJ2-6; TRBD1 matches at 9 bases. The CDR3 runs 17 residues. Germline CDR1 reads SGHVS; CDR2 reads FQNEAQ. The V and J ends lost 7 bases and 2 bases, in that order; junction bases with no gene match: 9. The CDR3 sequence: CASNRDRVFTGANVLTF. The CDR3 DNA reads TGTGCCAGCAACCGGGACAGGGTTTTCACTGGGGCCAACGTCCTGACTTTC.

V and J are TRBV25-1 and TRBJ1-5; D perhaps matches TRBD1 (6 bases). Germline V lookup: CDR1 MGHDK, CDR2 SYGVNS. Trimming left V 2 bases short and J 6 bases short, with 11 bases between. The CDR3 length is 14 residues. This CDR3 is CASSEQGYGQPQHF. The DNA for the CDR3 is TGTGCCAGCAGTGAACAGGGGTATGGTCAGCCCCAGCATTTT. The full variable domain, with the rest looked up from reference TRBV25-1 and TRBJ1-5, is EADIYQTPRYLVIGTGKKITLECSQTMGHDKMYWYQQDPGMELHLIHYSYGVNSTEKGDLSSESTVSRIRTEHFPLTLESARPSHTSQYLCASSEQGYGQPQHFGDGTRLSIL.

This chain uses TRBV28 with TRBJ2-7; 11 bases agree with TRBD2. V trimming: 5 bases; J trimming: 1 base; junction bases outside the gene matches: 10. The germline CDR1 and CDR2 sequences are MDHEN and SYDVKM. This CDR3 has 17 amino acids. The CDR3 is CASSGIAGGPSSYEQYF. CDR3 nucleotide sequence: TGTGCCAGCAGTGGAATAGCGGGAGGGCCTAGTTCCTACGAGCAGTACTTC.

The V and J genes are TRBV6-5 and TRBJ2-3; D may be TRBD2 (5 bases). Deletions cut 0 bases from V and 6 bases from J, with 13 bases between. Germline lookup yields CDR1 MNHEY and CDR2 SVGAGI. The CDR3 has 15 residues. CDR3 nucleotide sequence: TGTGCCAGCAGTTACTCGGAGGTGACTATCGATACGCAGTATTTT. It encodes CASSYSEVTIDTQYF.

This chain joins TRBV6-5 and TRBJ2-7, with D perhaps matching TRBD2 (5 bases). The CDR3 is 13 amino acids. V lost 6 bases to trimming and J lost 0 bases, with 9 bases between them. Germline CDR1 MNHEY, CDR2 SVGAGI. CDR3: CASRVGSSYEQYF. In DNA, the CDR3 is TGTGCCAGCAGGGTAGGGAGCTCCTACGAGCAGTACTTC.